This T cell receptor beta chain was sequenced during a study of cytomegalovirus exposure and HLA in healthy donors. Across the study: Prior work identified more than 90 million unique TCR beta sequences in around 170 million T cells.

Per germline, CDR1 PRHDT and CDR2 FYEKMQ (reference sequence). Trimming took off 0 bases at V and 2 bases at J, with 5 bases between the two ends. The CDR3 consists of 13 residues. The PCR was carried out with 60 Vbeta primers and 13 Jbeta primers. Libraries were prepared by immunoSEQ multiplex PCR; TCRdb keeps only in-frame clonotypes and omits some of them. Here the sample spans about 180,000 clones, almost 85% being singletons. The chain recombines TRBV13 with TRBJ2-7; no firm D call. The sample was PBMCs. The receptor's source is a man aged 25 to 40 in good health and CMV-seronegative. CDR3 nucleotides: TGTGCCAGCAGCTTAGGCGTAGCCTACGAGCAGTACTTC. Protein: CASSLGVAYEQYF. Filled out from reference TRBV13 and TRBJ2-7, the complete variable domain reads AAGVIQSPRHLIKEKRETATLKCYPIPRHDTVYWYQQGPGQDPQFLISFYEKMQSDKGSIPDRFSAQQFSDYHSELNMSSLELGDSALYFCASSLGVAYEQYFGPGTRLTVT.